The clone carrying this T cell receptor (beta chain) has a count of ten or more. Its antigen is undetermined. cDNA was made from approximately 0.55 ug RNA using alpha and beta constant primers. Alpha and beta chain libraries were made separately by chain-specific third strand synthesis with multiplexing indices. Ligation attached cDNA to a 5' RACE adapter that carried a random hexamer and SP2 site. Each molecule carried a 12-nucleotide identifier made of two joined random hexamers added before amplification. A single record per CDR3 protein comes from TCRdb applying MiXCR to the 5' RACE reads. Of over 15,000 distinct CDR3 sequences listed, roughly 8.9% are singletons. CDR3 length equals 15 residues. Per germline, CDR1 SGHDT and CDR2 YYEEEE. The V end lost 4 bases, the J end lost 5 bases, and 15 bases lay between the germline ends. Whole blood was used without fractionation, so all unsorted peripheral T cells were included.

The sample is drawn from a study of HIV-infected patients and healthy controls. General observations from the study: MAIT alpha-chain CDR3s were frequent in healthy controls, depleted in HIV+.

The chain recombines TRBV5-6 with TRBJ1-4; tentatively, D is TRBD1 (5 bases). This TCR was sampled from an adult in good health. The sequenced material came from blood. CDR3 amino acids: CASSRTGTLNEKLFF. The CDR3, as DNA: TGTGCCAGCAGCCGTACCGGGACCCTAAATGAAAAACTGTTTTTT.